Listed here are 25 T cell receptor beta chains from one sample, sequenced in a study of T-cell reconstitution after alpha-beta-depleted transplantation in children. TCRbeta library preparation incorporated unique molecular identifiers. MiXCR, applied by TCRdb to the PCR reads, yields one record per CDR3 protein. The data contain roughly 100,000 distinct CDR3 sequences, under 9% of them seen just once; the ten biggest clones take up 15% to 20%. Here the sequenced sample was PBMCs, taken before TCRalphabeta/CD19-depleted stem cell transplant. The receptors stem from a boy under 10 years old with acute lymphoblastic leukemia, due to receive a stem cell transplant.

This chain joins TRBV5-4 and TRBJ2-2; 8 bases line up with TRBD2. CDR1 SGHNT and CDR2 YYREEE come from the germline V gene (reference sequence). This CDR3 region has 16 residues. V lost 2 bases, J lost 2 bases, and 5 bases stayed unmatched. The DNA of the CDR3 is TGTGCCAGCAGCTTCTCCGGGGGGGGCAACACCGGGGAGCTGTTTTTT. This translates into CASSFSGGGNTGELFF. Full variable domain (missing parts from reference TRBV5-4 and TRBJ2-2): ETGVTQSPTHLIKTRGQQVTLRCSSQSGHNTVSWYQQALGQGPQFIFQYYREEENGRGNFPPRFSGLQFPNYSSELNVNALELDDSALYLCASSFSGGGNTGELFFGEGSRLTVL.

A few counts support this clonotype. In nucleotides, the CDR3 is TGTGCCAGCTCATCTACAGGGAGGAACACTGAAGCTTTCTTT. This encodes CASSSTGRNTEAFF. The rearrangement joins TRBV18 to TRBJ1-1, with a possible D match to TRBD1 (6 bases). Germline CDR1 and CDR2: KGHSH and LQKENI. Trimming cost V 5 bases and J 1 base, with 11 bases left between them. CDR3 length: 14 residues.

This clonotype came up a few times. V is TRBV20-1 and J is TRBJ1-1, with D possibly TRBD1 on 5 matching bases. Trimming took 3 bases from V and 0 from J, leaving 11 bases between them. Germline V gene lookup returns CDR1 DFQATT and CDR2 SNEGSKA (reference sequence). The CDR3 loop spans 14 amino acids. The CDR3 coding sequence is TGCAGTGCTAGGAGAAGGGGAATGAACACTGAAGCTTTCTTT. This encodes CSARRRGMNTEAFF.

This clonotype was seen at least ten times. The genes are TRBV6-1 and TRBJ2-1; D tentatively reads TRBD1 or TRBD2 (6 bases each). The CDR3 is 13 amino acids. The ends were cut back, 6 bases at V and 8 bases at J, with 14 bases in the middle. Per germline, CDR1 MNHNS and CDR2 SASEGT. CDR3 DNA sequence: TGTGCCAGCAGGGTGGAGGGGGTCCATGAGCAGTTCTTC. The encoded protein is CASRVEGVHEQFF.

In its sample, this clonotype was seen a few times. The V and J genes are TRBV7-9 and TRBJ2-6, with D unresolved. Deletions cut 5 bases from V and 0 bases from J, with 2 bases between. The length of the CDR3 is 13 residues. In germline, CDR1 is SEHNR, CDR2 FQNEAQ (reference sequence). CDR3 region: CASSPSGANVLTF. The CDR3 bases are TGTGCCAGCAGCCCCTCTGGGGCCAACGTCCTGACTTTC.

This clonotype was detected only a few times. CDR3 protein: CSVEMDNNEKLFF. CDR3 DNA sequence: TGCAGCGTTGAAATGGATAATAATGAAAAACTGTTTTTT. This sequence joins TRBV29-1 and TRBJ1-4, with no clear D. From germline, CDR1 is SQVTM and CDR2 ANQGSEA. CDR3 size: 13 residues. V lost 2 bases and J lost 4, with 8 bases in between.

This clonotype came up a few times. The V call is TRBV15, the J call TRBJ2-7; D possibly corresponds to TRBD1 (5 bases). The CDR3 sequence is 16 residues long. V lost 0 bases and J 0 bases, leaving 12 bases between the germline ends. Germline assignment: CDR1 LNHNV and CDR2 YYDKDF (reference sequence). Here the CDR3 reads CATSRDVAGPSYEQYF. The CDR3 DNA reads TGTGCCACCAGCAGAGACGTAGCAGGGCCCTCCTACGAGCAGTACTTC.

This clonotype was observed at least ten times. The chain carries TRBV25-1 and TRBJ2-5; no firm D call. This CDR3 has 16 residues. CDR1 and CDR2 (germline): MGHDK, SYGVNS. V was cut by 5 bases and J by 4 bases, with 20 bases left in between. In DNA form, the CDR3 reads TGTGCCAGCAGTCCTGCTTCTTCCTACATGGGAGAGACCCAGTACTTC. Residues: CASSPASSYMGETQYF.

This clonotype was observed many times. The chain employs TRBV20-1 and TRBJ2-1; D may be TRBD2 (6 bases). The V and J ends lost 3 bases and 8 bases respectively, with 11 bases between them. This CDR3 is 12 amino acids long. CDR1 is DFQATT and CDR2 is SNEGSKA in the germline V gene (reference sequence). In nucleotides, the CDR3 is TGCAGTGCTAGGTCTAGCGTGGATGAGCAGTTCTTC. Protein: CSARSSVDEQFF.

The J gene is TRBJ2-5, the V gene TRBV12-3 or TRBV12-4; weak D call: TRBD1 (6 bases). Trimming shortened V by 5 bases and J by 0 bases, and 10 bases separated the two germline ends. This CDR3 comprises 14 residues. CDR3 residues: CASSPGQYQETQYF. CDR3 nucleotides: TGTGCCAGCAGTCCCGGACAGTACCAAGAGACCCAGTACTTC.

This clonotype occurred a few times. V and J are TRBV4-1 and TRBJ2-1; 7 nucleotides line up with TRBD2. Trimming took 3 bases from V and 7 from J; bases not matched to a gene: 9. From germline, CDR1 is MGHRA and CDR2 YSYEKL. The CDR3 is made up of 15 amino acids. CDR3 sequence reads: CASSHTAGEGNEQFF. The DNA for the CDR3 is TGCGCCAGCAGCCATACTGCGGGGGAGGGAAATGAGCAGTTCTTC.

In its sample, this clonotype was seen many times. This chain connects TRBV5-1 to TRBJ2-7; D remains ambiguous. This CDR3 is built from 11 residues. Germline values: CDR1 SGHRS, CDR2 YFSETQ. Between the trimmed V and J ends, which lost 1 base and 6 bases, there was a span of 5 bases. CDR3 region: CASSLSGEQYF. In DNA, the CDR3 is TGCGCCAGCAGCTTGTCGGGCGAGCAGTACTTC.

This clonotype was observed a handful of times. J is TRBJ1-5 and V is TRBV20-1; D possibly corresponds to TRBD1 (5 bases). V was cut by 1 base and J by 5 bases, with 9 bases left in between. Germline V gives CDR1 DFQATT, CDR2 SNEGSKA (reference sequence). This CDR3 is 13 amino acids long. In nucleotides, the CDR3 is TGCAGTGCTAGAGTTCGGGGGGATCAGCCCCAGCATTTT. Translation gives CSARVRGDQPQHF.

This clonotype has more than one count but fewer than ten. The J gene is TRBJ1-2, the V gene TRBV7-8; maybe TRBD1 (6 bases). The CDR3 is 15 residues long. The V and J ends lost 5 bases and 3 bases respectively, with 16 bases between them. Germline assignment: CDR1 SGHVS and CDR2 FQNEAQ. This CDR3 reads CASSPVLGGHYGYTF. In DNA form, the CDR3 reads TGTGCCAGCAGCCCCGTGCTGGGGGGGCACTATGGCTACACCTTC. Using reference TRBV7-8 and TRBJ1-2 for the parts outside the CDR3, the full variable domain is GAGVSQSPRYKVAKRGQDVALRCDPISGHVSLFWYQQALGQGPEFLTYFQNEAQLDKSGLPSDRFFAERPEGSVSTLKIQRTQQEDSAVYLCASSPVLGGHYGYTFGSGTRLTVV.

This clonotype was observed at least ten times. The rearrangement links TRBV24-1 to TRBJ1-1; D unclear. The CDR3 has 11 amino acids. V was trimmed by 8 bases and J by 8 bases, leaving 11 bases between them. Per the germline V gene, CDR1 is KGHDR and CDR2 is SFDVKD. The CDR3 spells CATMLSWEAFF. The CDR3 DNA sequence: TGTGCCACCATGCTTAGCTGGGAAGCTTTCTTT.

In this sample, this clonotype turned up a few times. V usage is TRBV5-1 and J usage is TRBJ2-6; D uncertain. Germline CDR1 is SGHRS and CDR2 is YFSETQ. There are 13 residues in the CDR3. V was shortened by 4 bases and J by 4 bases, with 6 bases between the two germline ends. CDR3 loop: CASSQTGANVLTF. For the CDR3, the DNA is TGCGCCAGCAGCCAAACGGGGGCCAACGTCCTGACTTTC. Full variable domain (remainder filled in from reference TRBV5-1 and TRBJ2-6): KAGVTQTPRYLIKTRGQQVTLSCSPISGHRSVSWYQQTPGQGLQFLFEYFSETQRNKGNFPGRFSGRQFSNSRSEMNVSTLELGDSALYLCASSQTGANVLTFGAGSRLTVL.

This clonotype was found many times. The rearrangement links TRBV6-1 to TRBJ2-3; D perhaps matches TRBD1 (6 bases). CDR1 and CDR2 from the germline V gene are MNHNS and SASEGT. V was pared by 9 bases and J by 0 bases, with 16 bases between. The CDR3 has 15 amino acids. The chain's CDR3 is CARPRDRTSTDTQYF. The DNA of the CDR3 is TGTGCCAGACCTCGAGACAGGACTAGCACAGATACGCAGTATTTT.

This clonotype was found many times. DNA for the CDR3: TGCGCCAGCAGCTACGAACCCGGGACAGGGGGCGGCTACACCTTC. Its translation: CASSYEPGTGGGYTF. The chain is built from TRBV5-1 and TRBJ1-2, with 12 bases that match TRBD1. Per germline, CDR1 SGHRS and CDR2 YFSETQ. The V and J ends lost 3 bases and 8 bases, in that order; junction bases with no gene match: 8. CDR3 size: 15 residues.

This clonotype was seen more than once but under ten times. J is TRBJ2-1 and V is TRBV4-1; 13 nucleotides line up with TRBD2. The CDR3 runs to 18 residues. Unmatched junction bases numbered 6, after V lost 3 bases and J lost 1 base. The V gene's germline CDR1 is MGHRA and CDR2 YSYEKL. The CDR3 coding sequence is TGCGCCAGCAGCCACCGACTAGCGGGGGGTCCGTCCTACAATGAGCAGTTCTTC. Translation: CASSHRLAGGPSYNEQFF.

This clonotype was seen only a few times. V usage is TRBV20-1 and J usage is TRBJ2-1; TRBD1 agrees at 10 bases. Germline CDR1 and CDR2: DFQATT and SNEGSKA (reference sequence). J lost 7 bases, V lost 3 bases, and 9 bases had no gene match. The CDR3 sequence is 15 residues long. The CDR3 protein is CSASPSGTGVNEQFF. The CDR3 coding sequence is TGCAGTGCTAGTCCTTCGGGGACAGGGGTGAATGAGCAGTTCTTC.

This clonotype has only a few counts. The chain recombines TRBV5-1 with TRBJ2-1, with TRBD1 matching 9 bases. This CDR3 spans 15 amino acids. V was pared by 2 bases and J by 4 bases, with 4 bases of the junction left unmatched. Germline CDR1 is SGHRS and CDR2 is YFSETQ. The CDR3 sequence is CASSFRDREYNEQFF. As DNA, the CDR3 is TGCGCCAGCAGCTTCCGGGACAGGGAATACAATGAGCAGTTCTTC.

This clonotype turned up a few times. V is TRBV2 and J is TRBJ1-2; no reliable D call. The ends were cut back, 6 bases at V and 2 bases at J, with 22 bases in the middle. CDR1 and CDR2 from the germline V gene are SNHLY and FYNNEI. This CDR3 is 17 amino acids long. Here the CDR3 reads CASRDPGSLTLNYGYTF. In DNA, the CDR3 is TGTGCCAGCAGGGACCCGGGTTCCCTGACCCTCAACTATGGCTACACCTTC. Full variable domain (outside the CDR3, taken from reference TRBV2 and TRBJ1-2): EPEVTQTPSHQVTQMGQEVILRCVPISNHLYFYWYRQILGQKVEFLVSFYNNEISEKSEIFDDQFSVERPDGSNFTLKIRSTKLEDSAMYFCASRDPGSLTLNYGYTFGSGTRLTVV.

The CDR3 region has the DNA TGTGCCAGCAGTCGCCGACAGGGACGTGGAGCCTACAATGAGCAGTTCTTC. Protein sequence: CASSRRQGRGAYNEQFF. The J gene is TRBJ2-1, the V gene TRBV6-1, with 7 bases lining up with TRBD1. V trimming: 5 bases; J trimming: 2 bases; junction bases outside the gene matches: 12. The CDR3 runs 17 residues. Germline V gene lookup returns CDR1 MNHNS and CDR2 SASEGT.

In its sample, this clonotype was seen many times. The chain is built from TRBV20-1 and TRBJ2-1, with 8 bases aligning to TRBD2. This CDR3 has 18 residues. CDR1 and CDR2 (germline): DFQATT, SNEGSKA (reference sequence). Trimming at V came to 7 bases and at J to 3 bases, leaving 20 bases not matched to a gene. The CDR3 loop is CSVGVPAGALNFYNEQFF. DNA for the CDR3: TGCAGTGTAGGGGTTCCAGCGGGGGCCCTAAATTTCTACAATGAGCAGTTCTTC.

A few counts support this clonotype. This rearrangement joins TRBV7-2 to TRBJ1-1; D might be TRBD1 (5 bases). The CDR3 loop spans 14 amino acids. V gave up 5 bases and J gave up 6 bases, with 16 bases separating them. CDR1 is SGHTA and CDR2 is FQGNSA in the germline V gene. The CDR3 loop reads CASSPSGLGAEAFF. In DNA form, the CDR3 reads TGTGCCAGCAGCCCATCGGGGCTTGGGGCTGAAGCTTTCTTT.